The 29 T cell receptor beta chains presented below share a single source sample, sequenced in a study of vaccination effects on CD4 cells after COVID-19. No antigen is known for these receptors. Using immunoSEQ multiplex PCR, the repertoire was profiled, and TCRdb retains in-frame clones only, with some absent. The data contain nearly 50,000 clones, around 74% of them seen just once; the ten biggest clones take up 5% to 6.5%. Following 10 days of culture, CD4+ T cells were isolated. Convalescent patients had PCR-confirmed SARS-CoV-2 infection between March and December 2020. Everyone in the study got two shots of either the BNT162b2 or mRNA-1273 vaccine. The sequencing here drew on CD4+ T cells from PBMCs cultured without peptide, taken after COVID-19 vaccination. These receptors were collected from a human donor who had a prior SARS-CoV-2 infection.

J is TRBJ1-2 and V is TRBV25-1; 10 bases are a match to TRBD1. This CDR3 is 16 amino acids long. In germline, CDR1 is MGHDK, CDR2 SYGVNS. J gave up 3 bases and V 2 bases, and 6 bases lay outside the gene matches. The CDR3 DNA is TGTGCCAGCAGTGAAGGAGGGACAGGGGCTCACTATGGCTACACCTTC. It codes for CASSEGGTGAHYGYTF.

This CDR3 reads CSVAGGEGYEQYF. CDR3 coding DNA: TGCAGCGTTGCTGGAGGGGAGGGGTACGAGCAGTACTTC. The gene calls are TRBV29-1 and TRBJ2-7; 7 bases fit TRBD2. CDR3 length equals 13 residues. Germline V gene data show CDR1 as SQVTM and CDR2 as ANQGSEA. The J segment lost 4 bases and the V segment lost 4 bases, leaving 7 bases of the junction unmatched.

The gene calls are TRBV7-9 and TRBJ2-7; D uncertain. CDR1 is SEHNR, CDR2 FQNEAQ, per germline (reference sequence). Trimming cost V 1 base and J 0 bases, with 10 bases left between them. The length of the CDR3 is 15 residues. The CDR3 here is CASSLGRATSYEQYF. The CDR3 DNA reads as TGTGCCAGCAGCTTAGGTAGGGCGACCTCCTACGAGCAGTACTTC.

The CDR3 here is CASSLADRGSETQYF. The DNA of the CDR3 is TGTGCCAGCAGCTTGGCGGACAGGGGGTCGGAGACCCAGTACTTC. This rearrangement joins TRBV5-4 to TRBJ2-5; 10 bases are shared with TRBD1. CDR3 length equals 15 residues. Per the germline V gene, CDR1 is SGHNT and CDR2 is YYREEE (reference sequence). V lost 0 bases and J lost 5; bases outside the gene matches: 4.

The chain combines TRBV4-2 with TRBJ2-3, with D possibly TRBD2 on 6 matching bases. V lost 6 bases and J 0 bases, leaving 13 bases between the germline ends. The CDR3 contains 15 residues. Germline assignment: CDR1 LGHNA and CDR2 YNFKEQ. The chain's CDR3 is CASSYGGPSTDTQYF. CDR3 DNA: TGTGCCAGCAGTTACGGGGGTCCGAGCACAGATACGCAGTATTTT.

The CDR3: CASSHQGRSWDEQYF. CDR3 sequence (DNA): TGTGCCAGCAGCCACCAAGGCCGGAGTTGGGACGAGCAGTACTTC. The rearrangement uses TRBV3-1 (or the pseudogene TRBV3-2) and TRBJ2-7; D is unclear. Per the germline V gene, CDR1 is LGHDT and CDR2 is YNNKEL (reference sequence). The CDR3 extends over 15 amino acids. V lost 3 bases, J lost 5 bases, and 17 bases lay in between.

The chain couples TRBV5-5 to TRBJ2-5, with TRBD2 as a possible D gene (6 bases). The CDR3 contains 18 residues. Per germline, CDR1 SGHKS and CDR2 YYEKEE (reference sequence). Trimming stripped 0 bases from V and 7 bases from J, with 25 bases between. The CDR3 bases are TGTGCCAGCAGCTTGGGCGGACCTCAGAAGGACTACATCTGGACCCAGTACTTC. Translation: CASSLGGPQKDYIWTQYF.

CDR3 coding DNA: TGTGCCAGCAGTCCCTGGACTAGCGGGCAAGATACGCAGTATTTT. It encodes CASSPWTSGQDTQYF. The chain links TRBV27 to TRBJ2-3; TRBD2 matches 11 bases. V lost 5 bases to trimming and J lost 5 bases; unmatched junction nucleotides: 6. This CDR3 comprises 15 residues. The germline gives CDR1 MNHEY, CDR2 SMNVEV (reference sequence).

The chain links TRBV6-5 to TRBJ1-4; 8 bases are a match to TRBD1. Germline CDR1 is MNHEY and CDR2 is SVGAGI. V gave up 8 bases and J gave up 2 bases; unmatched junction bases: 7. The CDR3 spans 15 residues. The CDR3 DNA is TGTGCCAGCTGCGACAGGGGATTGACTAATGAAAAACTGTTTTTT. Protein: CASCDRGLTNEKLFF.

The chain carries TRBV18 and TRBJ2-3, with 13 bases fitting TRBD2. Germline CDR1 KGHSH, CDR2 LQKENI. Losses at the gene ends were 3 bases for V and 2 bases for J; bases not matched to a gene: 5. The CDR3 extends over 17 amino acids. The CDR3 DNA reads as TGTGCCAGCTCACCCCGAACTAGCGGGGGGGACACAGATACGCAGTATTTT. This encodes CASSPRTSGGDTDTQYF.

The J gene is TRBJ2-7, the V gene TRBV5-5, with TRBD1 matching 7 bases. J lost 7 bases, V lost 0 bases, and 16 bases had no gene match. The length of the CDR3 is 17 residues. CDR1 SGHKS and CDR2 YYEKEE come from the germline V gene (reference sequence). The CDR3 bases are TGTGCCAGCAGCTTGGTAGGTAGGGGGCAAACTTCGAGGGAGCAGTACTTC. This codes for CASSLVGRGQTSREQYF.

The rearrangement joins TRBV5-6 to TRBJ2-4, with D uncertain. Germline V lookup: CDR1 SGHDT, CDR2 YYEEEE. This CDR3 region has 17 residues. The V end lost 0 bases, the J end lost 2 bases, and 15 bases lay between the germline ends. The CDR3 reads CASSLGRQRLTKNIQYF. CDR3 DNA: TGTGCCAGCAGCTTGGGACGACAAAGGTTAACCAAAAACATTCAGTACTTC.

This chain uses TRBV7-9 with TRBJ2-2; D ambiguous. This CDR3 comprises 15 residues. V lost 1 base and J 2 bases, leaving 8 bases between the germline ends. The V gene's germline CDR1 is SEHNR and CDR2 FQNEAQ (reference sequence). The chain's CDR3 is CASSLGAVNTGELFF. As DNA, the CDR3 is TGTGCCAGCAGCTTAGGGGCAGTAAACACCGGGGAGCTGTTTTTT.

V is TRBV23-1 and J is TRBJ1-3; D remains unclear. TRBV23-1 is designated an ORF whose function remains uncertain. The CDR3 is 14 amino acids. V was cut by 4 bases and J by 8 bases, with 15 bases left in between. The CDR3, as DNA: TGCGCCAGCAGTCGCCGGGAGGACGGGGACACCATATATTTT. This codes for CASSRREDGDTIYF.

V usage is TRBV28 and J usage is TRBJ1-2; 8 positions match TRBD1. This CDR3 is built from 14 residues. V was pared by 8 bases and J by 5 bases, with 10 bases of the junction left unmatched. Germline-derived CDR1 and CDR2 are MDHEN and SYDVKM. This chain's CDR3 is CASGQGQESYGYTF. In DNA form, the CDR3 reads TGTGCCAGCGGACAGGGCCAAGAATCTTATGGCTACACCTTC.

V and J are TRBV11-3 and TRBJ2-7, with 10 bases lining up with TRBD2. Germline V gene data show CDR1 as SGHNT and CDR2 as YENEEA. This CDR3 spans 15 amino acids. Losses at the gene ends were 5 bases for V and 1 base for J; bases not matched to a gene: 5. CDR3: CASSPLLAGSYEQYF. The DNA for the CDR3 is TGTGCCAGCAGCCCGCTACTAGCGGGGTCCTACGAGCAGTACTTC.

The V gene is TRBV9, the J gene TRBJ2-1, with 11 bases lining up with TRBD2. Germline V gene data show CDR1 as SGDLS and CDR2 as YYNGEE. The junction had 5 bases not matched to a gene; V was cut back by 3 bases and J by 0 bases. The CDR3 contains 17 residues. CDR3 sequence: CASSEGTSGGSYNEQFF. CDR3 nucleotide sequence: TGTGCCAGCAGCGAAGGGACTAGCGGAGGCTCCTACAATGAGCAGTTCTTC.

The chain recombines TRBV30 with TRBJ1-1; tentative D call: TRBD1 (6 bases). The CDR3 runs 13 residues. CDR1 is GTSNPN, CDR2 SVGIG, per germline (reference sequence). V lost 5 bases to trimming and J lost 4 bases, with 14 bases between them. The CDR3 reads CAWFKQGSTEAFF. As DNA, the CDR3 is TGTGCCTGGTTTAAGCAGGGGAGCACTGAAGCTTTCTTT.

CDR3 nucleotides: TGTGCCAGTAGTATAGGGGCAGGGGGCAGTGGCCAGCCCCAGCATTTT. Translating gives CASSIGAGGSGQPQHF. This chain connects TRBV19 to TRBJ1-5; 8 positions agree with TRBD1. J gave up 7 bases and V 1 base, and 9 bases lay outside the gene matches. The CDR3 contains 16 residues. The germline V gene has CDR1 LNHDA and CDR2 SQIVND (reference sequence).

This chain joins TRBV11-3 and TRBJ2-5; D uncertain. The CDR3 is 14 amino acids. V lost 5 bases and J lost 4, with 14 bases in between. From germline, CDR1 is SGHNT and CDR2 YENEEA. The CDR3 is CASSPTLGRETQYF. The CDR3 DNA sequence: TGTGCCAGCAGCCCAACCCTTGGGCGAGAGACCCAGTACTTC.

The chain couples TRBV10-3 to TRBJ2-1, with 10 nucleotides matching TRBD2. CDR3 length: 16 amino acids. CDR1 is ENHRY and CDR2 is SYGVKD in the germline V gene. V was pared by 6 bases and J by 5 bases, with 10 bases of the junction left unmatched. CDR3 nucleotide sequence: TGTGCCATCAGCGATAGAGGGACTAGCGCCCACAATGAGCAGTTCTTC. Amino acids: CAISDRGTSAHNEQFF.

This clone appeared a single time. The genes are TRBV27 and TRBJ2-7; 7 bases agree with TRBD1. Per germline, CDR1 MNHEY and CDR2 SMNVEV (reference sequence). The CDR3 is 17 residues long. After removal of 4 bases from V and 3 bases from J, the junction contained 15 bases not matched to a gene. CDR3 loop: CASSSEYRGHILYEQYF. Written as DNA, the CDR3 is TGTGCCAGCAGTTCCGAGTACAGGGGTCATATTCTCTACGAGCAGTACTTC.

This clone was counted a single time. The J gene is TRBJ1-1, the V gene TRBV19, with a weak D call TRBD1 (6 bases). The CDR3 has 20 residues. The ends were cut back, 4 bases at V and 1 base at J, with 28 bases in the middle. Germline loops: CDR1 LNHDA, CDR2 SQIVND (reference sequence). The CDR3 spells CASSTNPTATGRFRNTEAFF. DNA of the CDR3: TGTGCCAGTAGTACCAACCCGACCGCCACAGGGCGGTTTCGGAACACTGAAGCTTTCTTT.

V usage is TRBV6-4 and J usage is TRBJ1-5; D ambiguous. In germline, CDR1 is MRHNA, CDR2 SNTAGT. CDR3 length: 15 residues. The V end lost 7 bases, the J end lost 0 bases, and 13 bases lay between the germline ends. Written as DNA, the CDR3 is TGTGCCAGCACCGTTGGGCCGGATAGCAATCAGCCCCAGCATTTT. It encodes CASTVGPDSNQPQHF.

The chain couples TRBV9 to TRBJ1-1, with D possibly being TRBD1 (6 bases). CDR1 and CDR2 from the germline V gene are SGDLS and YYNGEE. Trimming removed 3 bases at V and 1 base at J, with 13 bases between. This CDR3 comprises 15 residues. CDR3 in amino acids: CASSAIVGGNTEAFF. CDR3 sequence (DNA): TGTGCCAGCAGCGCAATCGTAGGGGGGAACACTGAAGCTTTCTTT.

The rearrangement joins TRBV7-2 to TRBJ2-7, with no clear D. The CDR3 sequence is 13 residues long. Germline assignment: CDR1 SGHTA and CDR2 FQGNSA. Trimming removed 1 base at V and 6 bases at J, with 10 bases between. As DNA, the CDR3 is TGTGCCAGCAGCTTAGGGTCGCAGGTCGAGCAGTACTTC. Translated: CASSLGSQVEQYF.

V gene TRBV9 combines with J gene TRBJ2-3; 9 bases match TRBD2. The V segment lost 3 bases and the J segment 2 bases; nucleotides outside the gene matches: 7. CDR1 SGDLS and CDR2 YYNGEE come from the germline V gene. The CDR3 sequence is 16 residues long. CDR3 residues: CASSGRIAGDTDTQYF. CDR3 nucleotides: TGTGCCAGCAGCGGCCGAATAGCGGGAGACACAGATACGCAGTATTTT.

The rearrangement joins TRBV7-2 to TRBJ2-5, with 9 bases aligning to TRBD1. Trimming at V came to 3 bases and at J to 4 bases, leaving 6 bases not matched to a gene. Germline CDR1 SGHTA, CDR2 FQGNSA. This CDR3 has 15 residues. CDR3 coding DNA: TGTGCCAGCAGCTTTTCTACGACAGGGGGAGAGACCCAGTACTTC. Protein sequence: CASSFSTTGGETQYF.

Notes on this clone: Germline is not matched at one junction end, which may reflect a read error. The V call is TRBV5-1, the J call TRBJ1-1, with D possibly matching TRBD1 (6 bases). The CDR3 contains 17 residues. The germline V gene has CDR1 SGHRS and CDR2 YFSETQ. The CDR3 sequence: CASSLTGTPKSGTEVFF. The CDR3 DNA reads TGCGCCAGCAGCTTGACCGGGACACCGAAGTCGGGCACTGAAGTTTTCTTT.